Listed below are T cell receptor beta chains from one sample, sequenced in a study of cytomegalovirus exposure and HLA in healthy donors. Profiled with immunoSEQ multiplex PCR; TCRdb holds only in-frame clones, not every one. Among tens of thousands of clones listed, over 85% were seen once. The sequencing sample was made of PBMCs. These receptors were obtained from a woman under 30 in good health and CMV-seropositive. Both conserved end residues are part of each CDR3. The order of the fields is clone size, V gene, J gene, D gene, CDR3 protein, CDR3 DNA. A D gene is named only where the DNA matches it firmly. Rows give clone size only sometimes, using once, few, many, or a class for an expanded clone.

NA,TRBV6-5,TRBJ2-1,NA,CASSNRNRVGNEQFF,TGTGCCAGCAGTAATCGAAACAGGGTAGGCAATGAGCAGTTCTTC
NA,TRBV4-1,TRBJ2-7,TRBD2,CASSQIPGLADYEQYF,TGCGCCAGCAGCCAAATACCGGGACTAGCGGACTACGAGCAGTACTTC
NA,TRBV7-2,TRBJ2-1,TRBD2,CASSPPGLAGGTYNEQFF,TGTGCCAGCAGCCCGCCGGGACTAGCGGGGGGGACCTACAATGAGCAGTTCTTC
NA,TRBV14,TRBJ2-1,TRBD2,CASSLLAGAINEQFF,TGTGCCAGCAGCCTTCTAGCGGGGGCGATCAATGAGCAGTTCTTC
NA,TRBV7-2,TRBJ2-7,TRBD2,CASSLRGRDEQYF,TGTGCCAGCAGCTTAAGAGGGAGGGACGAGCAGTACTTC
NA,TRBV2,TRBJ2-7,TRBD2,CASTVLAGGPWEQYF,TGTGCCAGCACCGTACTAGCGGGGGGGCCGTGGGAGCAGTACTTC
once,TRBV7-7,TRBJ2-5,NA,CASSLRVGETQYF,TGTGCTAGCAGCCTCAGGGTTGGAGAGACCCAGTACTTC
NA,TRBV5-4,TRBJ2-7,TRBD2,CASSSTSGPQYEQYF,TGTGCCAGCAGCTCGACTAGCGGGCCCCAATACGAGCAGTACTTC
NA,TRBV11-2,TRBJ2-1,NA,CASSFSAGPAYNEQFF,TGTGCCAGCAGCTTTAGTGCGGGGCCTGCCTACAATGAGCAGTTCTTC
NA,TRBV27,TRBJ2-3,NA,CASGPFPRHKNTDTQYF,TGTGCCAGCGGGCCATTCCCCCGACATAAGAACACAGATACGCAGTATTTT